Listed below are T cell receptor beta chains from one sample, sequenced in a study of blood T cell repertoires in COVID-19. Sequencing used immunoSEQ multiplex PCR; TCRdb keeps in-frame clones, though not all of them. The sample records some 150,000 clones, 80% being singletons. Sequenced sample: peripheral blood. The source of these receptors is a woman in her fifties or sixties with acute or convalescent COVID-19. Both conserved end residues are part of each CDR3. The D gene is left open where the match is weak. Some rows have no size entry. The others give once, few or many, or a class for an expanded clone.

size: -
D: -
J: TRBJ1-4
V: TRBV4-1
DNA: TGCGCCAGCAGCCAAGATCCCAGGGGCCTGGAAAAACTGTTTTTT
CDR3: CASSQDPRGLEKLFF

size: once
D: -
J: TRBJ2-2
V: TRBV4-2
DNA: TGTGCCAGCAGCCCCCGTAGTAGCCGCACCGGGGAGCTGTTTTTT
CDR3: CASSPRSSRTGELFF

size: -
D: -
J: TRBJ1-5
V: TRBV11-1
DNA: TGTGCCAGCAGCCCGGGACAAGATCAGCCCCAGCATTTT
CDR3: CASSPGQDQPQHF

size: -
D: -
J: TRBJ1-5
V: TRBV5-1
DNA: TGCGCCAGCAGCTTGCGGCCAGGGGATAGCAATCAGCCCCAGCATTTT
CDR3: CASSLRPGDSNQPQHF

size: -
D: -
J: TRBJ1-2
V: TRBV2
DNA: TGTGCCAGCAGTGAAAGGAGGGAAACCAACTATGGCTACACCTTC
CDR3: CASSERRETNYGYTF

size: -
D: TRBD1
J: TRBJ1-6
V: TRBV30
DNA: TGTGCCTGGAGTCCGGGGACAGAAAATTCACCCCTCCACTTT
CDR3: CAWSPGTENSPLHF

size: -
D: TRBD2
J: TRBJ2-5
V: TRBV27
DNA: TGTGCCAGCAGTTCAAGCGGGGGCCGGGACCAAGAGACCCAGTACTTC
CDR3: CASSSSGGRDQETQYF

size: -
D: -
J: TRBJ1-5
V: TRBV4-1
DNA: TGCGCCAGCAGCCAAAGCACAGACTATAGCAATCAGCCCCAGCATTTT
CDR3: CASSQSTDYSNQPQHF

size: -
D: TRBD2
J: TRBJ2-7
V: TRBV7-6
DNA: TGTGCCGGCAGCCCCGGTACCAGCGGGGGGACCTACGAGCAGTACTTC
CDR3: CAGSPGTSGGTYEQYF

size: -
D: TRBD1
J: TRBJ2-3
V: TRBV10-3
DNA: TGTGCCACCCGACAGGGTGCGTCAGATACGCAGTATTTT
CDR3: CATRQGASDTQYF

size: -
D: -
J: TRBJ1-1
V: TRBV7-2
DNA: TGTGCCAGCAGGGCACAGCCGAACACTGAAGCTTTCTTT
CDR3: CASRAQPNTEAFF

size: -
D: -
J: TRBJ1-4
V: TRBV19
DNA: TGTGCCAGTAGTCCTCGGGATGCAACTAATGAAAAACTGTTTTTT
CDR3: CASSPRDATNEKLFF

size: -
D: -
J: TRBJ2-5
V: TRBV7-2
DNA: TGTGCCAGCAGCTTTATCGGGGGGACCCAGTACTTC
CDR3: CASSFIGGTQYF

size: -
D: -
J: TRBJ2-2
V: TRBV18
DNA: TGTGCCAGCTCACCGACGACAGGAACGACGGCGGGGGAGCTGTTTTTT
CDR3: CASSPTTGTTAGELFF

size: -
D: -
J: TRBJ1-5
V: TRBV7-2
DNA: TGTGCCAGCAGCCCGAGGAGCAGGGGAAGCAATCAGCCCCAGCATTTT
CDR3: CASSPRSRGSNQPQHF

size: -
D: TRBD2
J: TRBJ2-5
V: TRBV6-5
DNA: TGTGCCGCAGGGAGGGAAGAGACCCAGTACTTC
CDR3: CAAGREETQYF

size: -
D: -
J: TRBJ1-4
V: TRBV2
DNA: TGTGCCAGCAGTGAAGCCAGTTATAATGAAAAACTGTTTTTT
CDR3: CASSEASYNEKLFF

size: -
D: -
J: TRBJ1-5
V: TRBV4-2
DNA: TGTGCCAGCAGCCAAGATCTCGGGGTTCAGCCCCAGCATTTT
CDR3: CASSQDLGVQPQHF

size: -
D: TRBD1
J: TRBJ1-6
V: TRBV5-6
DNA: TGTGCCAGCAGGACCGGGACAGAGAAGAGCTCCTATAATTCACCCCTCCACTTT
CDR3: CASRTGTEKSSYNSPLHF

size: -
D: -
J: TRBJ1-2
V: TRBV11-2
DNA: TGTGCCAGCAGCCGGGGCCTTGGACAGGGCTACACCTTC
CDR3: CASSRGLGQGYTF

size: -
D: -
J: TRBJ1-6
V: TRBV6-5
DNA: TGTGCCAGCACCGTTAGCAGAAATTCACCCCTCCACTTT
CDR3: CASTVSRNSPLHF

size: -
D: TRBD1
J: TRBJ2-7
V: TRBV4-3
DNA: TGCGCCAGCAGCCCCGGACAGGGGCCCCTCTACGAGCAGTACTTC
CDR3: CASSPGQGPLYEQYF

size: -
D: -
J: TRBJ1-2
V: TRBV27
DNA: TGTGCCAGCAGTTTATCTAGTACAGGGACAGGCTACACCTTC
CDR3: CASSLSSTGTGYTF

size: -
D: TRBD1
J: TRBJ1-5
V: TRBV6-5
DNA: TGTGCCAGCAGAGGACAGGGCAATCAGCCCCAGCATTTT
CDR3: CASRGQGNQPQHF

size: -
D: -
J: TRBJ1-3
V: TRBV7-7
DNA: TGTGCCAGCAGCACTGGACAGGGAAACACCATATATTTT
CDR3: CASSTGQGNTIYF

size: -
D: TRBD1
J: TRBJ1-6
V: TRBV4-1
DNA: TGCGCCAGCAGTCCGGACAGGGAGACGTATAATTCACCCCTCCACTTT
CDR3: CASSPDRETYNSPLHF

size: -
D: TRBD1
J: TRBJ2-7
V: TRBV6-5
DNA: TGTGCCAGCAGTTACTCGTCTCACAGGGGGGCCCACGAGCAGTACTTC
CDR3: CASSYSSHRGAHEQYF

size: few
D: -
J: TRBJ1-5
V: TRBV19
DNA: TGTGCCAGTAGTATATATAGGGGTGGTCAGCCCCAGCATTTT
CDR3: CASSIYRGGQPQHF

size: -
D: -
J: TRBJ1-5
V: TRBV7-6
DNA: TGTGCCAGCAGCTCCGAGGTAGGGGGTGGGCAGCCCCAGCATTTT
CDR3: CASSSEVGGGQPQHF

size: -
D: TRBD1
J: TRBJ2-7
V: TRBV19
DNA: TGTGCCAGTAGTACCGGACAGGGGTTTGAATACGAGCAGTACTTC
CDR3: CASSTGQGFEYEQYF

size: -
D: -
J: TRBJ1-1
V: TRBV2
DNA: TGTGCCAGCGGGGGGGGTTCGGGCACTGAAGCTTTCTTT
CDR3: CASGGGSGTEAFF

size: -
D: -
J: TRBJ1-3
V: TRBV27
DNA: TGTGCCAGCAGTTTATCCGCCTACTCTGGAAACACCATATATTTT
CDR3: CASSLSAYSGNTIYF

size: -
D: -
J: TRBJ2-2
V: TRBV6-5
DNA: TGTGCCAGCGTAGCGTCCCACACCGGGGAGCTGTTTTTT
CDR3: CASVASHTGELFF

size: -
D: TRBD1
J: TRBJ1-1
V: TRBV13
DNA: TGTGCCAGCAGCACAACGACAGGGTACATGAACACTGAAGCTTTCTTT
CDR3: CASSTTTGYMNTEAFF

size: few
D: -
J: TRBJ2-7
V: TRBV30
DNA: TGTGCCTGGAGAGACGACAGGTCCTACGAGCAGTACTTC
CDR3: CAWRDDRSYEQYF

size: -
D: TRBD1
J: TRBJ1-1
V: TRBV7-3
DNA: TGTGCCAGCAGCTTAAATGTGGGACAGGGTGGGACTGAAGCTTTCTTT
CDR3: CASSLNVGQGGTEAFF

size: -
D: -
J: TRBJ2-3
V: TRBV27
DNA: TGTGCCAGCAGTAAACGGACTCTAGGGCCCAGCACAGATACGCAGTATTTT
CDR3: CASSKRTLGPSTDTQYF

size: -
D: -
J: TRBJ1-2
V: TRBV1
DNA: TGCACCAGCAGCCAAGATTATTTTTTCTGGCGCAGGGAAGTTGATGGCTACACCTTC
CDR3: CTSSQDYFFWRREVDGYTF

size: -
D: TRBD1
J: TRBJ1-1
V: TRBV9
DNA: TGTGCCAGCAGCGCGAGGACAGGGGGCATGAACACTGAAGCTTTCTTT
CDR3: CASSARTGGMNTEAFF

size: -
D: TRBD2
J: TRBJ2-3
V: TRBV7-8
DNA: TGTGCCAGCAGCTTAGGGGGCGGGGGGGCCAAGGATACGCAGTATTTT
CDR3: CASSLGGGGAKDTQYF

size: -
D: TRBD2
J: TRBJ2-5
V: TRBV7-7
DNA: TGTGCCAGCAGCTTAGCTTTCGGGGGGGCTGAGACCCAGTACTTC
CDR3: CASSLAFGGAETQYF

size: -
D: -
J: TRBJ1-4
V: TRBV6-5
DNA: TGTGCCAGCAGTTCGTTGGCAGGACATTTTAATGAAAAACTGTTTTTT
CDR3: CASSSLAGHFNEKLFF